A selection of T cell receptor beta chains follows, all from one sample in a study of early T cells in non-severe SARS-CoV-2 infection. TCRdb redid the calling of the 5' RACE reads with MiXCR, one entry per CDR3 protein. The data contain some 41,000 distinct CDR3 sequences, roughly 6.2% of them singletons. Sequenced material: whole blood. These receptor sequences come from an adult who was a healthcare worker with PCR-confirmed SARS-CoV-2 infection or an uninfected control (not recorded which). Each CDR3 is given with its conserved first and last residue. The order of the fields is CDR3 DNA, CDR3 protein, V gene, CDR3 length, J gene, D gene, clone size. A D gene is named only where the DNA matches it firmly. Only some rows state a clone size, as once, few, many or a class for expanded clones.

CDR3nt: TGTGCCAGCAGCTTACAGACAGGTCCGTACAATGAGCAGTTCTTC
CDR3aa: CASSLQTGPYNEQFF
v_gene: TRBV7-6
len: 15
j_gene: TRBJ2-1
d_gene: -
abundance: many

CDR3nt: TGCAGTGCCCTCTGGGTCACCCAAGAGACCCAGTACTTC
CDR3aa: CSALWVTQETQYF
v_gene: TRBV20-1
len: 13
j_gene: TRBJ2-5
d_gene: -
abundance: -

CDR3nt: TGTGCCAGCAGCTTGGATCGTTGGGGAGCCGGCGGCTACACCTTC
CDR3aa: CASSLDRWGAGGYTF
v_gene: TRBV5-4
len: 15
j_gene: TRBJ1-2
d_gene: -
abundance: -

CDR3nt: TGTGCCAGCAGTCAAGGACTAGCGGCCCTCGGGTACGAGCAGTACTTC
CDR3aa: CASSQGLAALGYEQYF
v_gene: TRBV12-3/TRBV12-4
len: 16
j_gene: TRBJ2-7
d_gene: TRBD2
abundance: many

CDR3nt: TGTGCCAGCAGCCTGGGAACTTTTGTGGGCTCTGGAAACACCATATATTTT
CDR3aa: CASSLGTFVGSGNTIYF
v_gene: TRBV14
len: 17
j_gene: TRBJ1-3
d_gene: -
abundance: many

CDR3nt: TGTGCCAGCAGCCGGGGAGGACTAGCGGCAATCAATGAGCAGTTCTTC
CDR3aa: CASSRGGLAAINEQFF
v_gene: TRBV11-2
len: 16
j_gene: TRBJ2-1
d_gene: TRBD2
abundance: -

CDR3nt: TGTGCCAGCAGCAAAGACAGGGGGCGGTCCTCAGATACGCAGTATTTT
CDR3aa: CASSKDRGRSSDTQYF
v_gene: TRBV21-1
len: 16
j_gene: TRBJ2-3
d_gene: -
abundance: many

CDR3nt: TGCGCCAGCAGCTCAGTTGGGAATAGGCCGGAGGAGACCCAGTACTTC
CDR3aa: CASSSVGNRPEETQYF
v_gene: TRBV5-1
len: 16
j_gene: TRBJ2-5
d_gene: -
abundance: many

CDR3nt: TGTGCCAGCAGCTTTCACGGCAGAATGAACACTGAAGCTTTCTTT
CDR3aa: CASSFHGRMNTEAFF
v_gene: TRBV7-2
len: 15
j_gene: TRBJ1-1
d_gene: -
abundance: many

CDR3nt: TGTGCCAGTAGTATCGAGGGGGAGCGAGAAAAACTGTTTTTT
CDR3aa: CASSIEGEREKLFF
v_gene: TRBV19
len: 14
j_gene: TRBJ1-4
d_gene: -
abundance: many

CDR3nt: TGTGCCAGCAGCTCCCTCCGGTACGAGCAGTACTTC
CDR3aa: CASSSLRYEQYF
v_gene: TRBV11-2
len: 12
j_gene: TRBJ2-7
d_gene: -
abundance: many

CDR3nt: TGTGCCAGCAGTGGGACTAGCGGGAGACATGAGCAGTTCTTC
CDR3aa: CASSGTSGRHEQFF
v_gene: TRBV2
len: 14
j_gene: TRBJ2-1
d_gene: TRBD2
abundance: few

CDR3nt: TGTGCCATCAGTGAGTCGTCCGGGGGCCGGGGTCAGCCCCAGCATTTT
CDR3aa: CAISESSGGRGQPQHF
v_gene: TRBV10-3
len: 16
j_gene: TRBJ1-5
d_gene: -
abundance: medium-sized

CDR3nt: TGTGCCAGCTCACCACTAACTAGCATCCACAATGAGCAGTTCTTC
CDR3aa: CASSPLTSIHNEQFF
v_gene: TRBV18
len: 15
j_gene: TRBJ2-1
d_gene: -
abundance: many

CDR3nt: TGCAGTGCCATTAGACAGGCCGGAGAGACCCAGTACTTC
CDR3aa: CSAIRQAGETQYF
v_gene: TRBV29-1
len: 13
j_gene: TRBJ2-5
d_gene: -
abundance: many

CDR3nt: TGTGCCAGCAGCTTGGGACAGGGGATCAACAATGAGCAGTTCTTC
CDR3aa: CASSLGQGINNEQFF
v_gene: TRBV7-6
len: 15
j_gene: TRBJ2-1
d_gene: TRBD1
abundance: many

CDR3nt: TGTGCCAGCAGCTCAGCGGGCTCGGGCAACACTGAAGCTTTCTTT
CDR3aa: CASSSAGSGNTEAFF
v_gene: TRBV6-5
len: 15
j_gene: TRBJ1-1
d_gene: -
abundance: many

CDR3nt: TGCGCCAGCAGCCATTATCAGTTGAACACTGAAGCTTTCTTT
CDR3aa: CASSHYQLNTEAFF
v_gene: TRBV4-3
len: 14
j_gene: TRBJ1-1
d_gene: -
abundance: many

CDR3nt: TGTGCCATCAGTGAGCTCCCTAGGGCTGGGGAGCAGTTCTTC
CDR3aa: CAISELPRAGEQFF
v_gene: TRBV10-3
len: 14
j_gene: TRBJ2-1
d_gene: -
abundance: many